This TCR beta chain was profiled in a study of shared clonotypes between healthy human individuals. Study at large: In total, the donors were two women and three men aged 18 to 49.

In regard to this clone: One end of the junction does not line up with germline, which may come from a read error.

The CDR3 loop spans 16 amino acids. CDR1 and CDR2 from the germline V gene are SSHAT and FNYEAQ (reference sequence). The assay used deep level. The unsorted PBMC sample used ten immunoSEQ deep assay plates. Using immunoSEQ multiplex PCR, the repertoire was profiled, and TCRdb retains in-frame clones only, with some absent. The data contain 470,000 or so clones, 81% of them seen just once; the ten biggest clones take up approximately 12%. Unsorted samples drew genomic DNA from tens of millions of PBMCs. This chain uses TRBV7-7 with TRBJ2-7, with TRBD2 matching over 8 bases. The TCR originated in a woman aged 40 to 50 in good health. Some clones in this sample may be carry-over from other donors' samples. Sequencing input: PBMCs. CDR3 residues: CASSLSPAGEGYEQYF. The CDR3 region has the DNA TGTGCTAGCAGCTTATCCCCAGCGGGAGAAGGGTACGAGCAGTACTTC.